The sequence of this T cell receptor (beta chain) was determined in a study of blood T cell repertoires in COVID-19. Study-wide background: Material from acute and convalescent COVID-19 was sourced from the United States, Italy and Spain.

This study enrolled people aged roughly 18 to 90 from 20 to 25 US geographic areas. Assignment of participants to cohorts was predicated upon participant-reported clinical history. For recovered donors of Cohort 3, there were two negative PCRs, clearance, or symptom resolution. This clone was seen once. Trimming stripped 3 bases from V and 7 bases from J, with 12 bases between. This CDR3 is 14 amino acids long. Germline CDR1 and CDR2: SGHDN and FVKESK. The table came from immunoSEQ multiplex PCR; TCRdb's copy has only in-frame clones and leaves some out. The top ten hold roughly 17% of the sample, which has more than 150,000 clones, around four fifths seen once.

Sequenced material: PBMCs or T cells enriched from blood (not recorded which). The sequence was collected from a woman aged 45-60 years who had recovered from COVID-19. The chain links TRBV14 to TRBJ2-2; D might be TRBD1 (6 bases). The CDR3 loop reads CASSQAQGLGELFF. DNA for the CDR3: TGTGCCAGCAGCCAGGCACAGGGCCTCGGGGAGCTGTTTTTT.